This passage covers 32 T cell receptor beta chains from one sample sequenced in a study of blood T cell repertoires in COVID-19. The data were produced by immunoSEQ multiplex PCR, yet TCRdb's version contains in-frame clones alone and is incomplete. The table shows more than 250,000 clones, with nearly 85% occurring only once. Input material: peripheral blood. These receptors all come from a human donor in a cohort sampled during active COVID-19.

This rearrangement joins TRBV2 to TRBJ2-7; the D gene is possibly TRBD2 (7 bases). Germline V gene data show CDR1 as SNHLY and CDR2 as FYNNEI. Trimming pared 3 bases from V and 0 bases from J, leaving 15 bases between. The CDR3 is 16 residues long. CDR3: CASSELGGLPSYEQYF. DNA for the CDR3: TGTGCCAGCAGTGAGCTCGGGGGGCTCCCCTCCTACGAGCAGTACTTC.

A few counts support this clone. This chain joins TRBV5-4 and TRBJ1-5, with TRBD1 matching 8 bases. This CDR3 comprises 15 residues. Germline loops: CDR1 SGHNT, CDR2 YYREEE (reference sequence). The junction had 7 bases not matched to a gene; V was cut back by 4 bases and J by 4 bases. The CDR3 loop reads CASSPGTGPNQPQHF. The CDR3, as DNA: TGTGCCAGCAGCCCGGGGACAGGCCCTAATCAGCCCCAGCATTTT.

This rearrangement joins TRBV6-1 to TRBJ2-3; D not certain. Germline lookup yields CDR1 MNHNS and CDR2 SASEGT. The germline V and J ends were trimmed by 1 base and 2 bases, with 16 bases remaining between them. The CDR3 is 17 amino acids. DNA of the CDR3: TGTGCCAGCAGTGAAGAGTCCCGACACAGATACACAGATACGCAGTATTTT. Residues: CASSEESRHRYTDTQYF.

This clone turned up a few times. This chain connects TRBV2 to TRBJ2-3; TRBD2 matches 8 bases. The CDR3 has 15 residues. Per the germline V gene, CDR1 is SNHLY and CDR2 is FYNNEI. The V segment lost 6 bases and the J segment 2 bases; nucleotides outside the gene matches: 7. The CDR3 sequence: CASRMLLADTDTQYF. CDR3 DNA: TGTGCCAGCAGGATGTTACTAGCGGACACAGATACGCAGTATTTT.

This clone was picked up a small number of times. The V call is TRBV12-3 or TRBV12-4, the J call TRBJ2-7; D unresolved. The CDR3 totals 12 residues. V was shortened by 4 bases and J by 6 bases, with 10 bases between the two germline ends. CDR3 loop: CASSSDIREQYF. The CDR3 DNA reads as TGTGCCAGCAGTTCCGACATCCGCGAGCAGTACTTC.

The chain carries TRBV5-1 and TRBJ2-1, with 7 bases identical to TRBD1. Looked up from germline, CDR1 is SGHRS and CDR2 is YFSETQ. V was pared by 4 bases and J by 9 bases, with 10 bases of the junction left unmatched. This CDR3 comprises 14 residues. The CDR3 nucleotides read TGCGCCAGCAGCAGCCCGACAGGGCTGAGTGAGCAGTTCTTC. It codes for CASSSPTGLSEQFF.

The CDR3 here is CASSQAPSGDEQYF. As DNA, the CDR3 is TGCGCCAGCAGCCAAGCCCCTAGCGGTGACGAGCAGTACTTC. The chain employs TRBV4-1 and TRBJ2-7; 7 bases line up with TRBD2. V lost 1 base, J lost 5 bases, and 5 bases stayed unmatched. CDR1 and CDR2 from the germline V gene are MGHRA and YSYEKL. This CDR3 contains 14 residues.

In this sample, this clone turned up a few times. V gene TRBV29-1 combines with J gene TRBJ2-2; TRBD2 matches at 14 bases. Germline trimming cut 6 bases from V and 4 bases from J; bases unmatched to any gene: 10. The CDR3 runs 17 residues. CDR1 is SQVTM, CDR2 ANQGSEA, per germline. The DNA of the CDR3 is TGCAGCGTCGGTAGAGGGACTAGCGGGAGCGTCACCGGGGAGCTGTTTTTT. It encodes CSVGRGTSGSVTGELFF.

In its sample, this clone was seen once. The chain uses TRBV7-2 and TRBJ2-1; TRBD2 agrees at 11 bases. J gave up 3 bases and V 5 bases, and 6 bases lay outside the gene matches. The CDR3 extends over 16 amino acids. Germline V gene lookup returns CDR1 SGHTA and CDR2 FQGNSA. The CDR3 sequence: CASSLSGGAYYNEQFF. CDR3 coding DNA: TGTGCCAGCAGCCTTAGCGGGGGGGCCTACTACAATGAGCAGTTCTTC.

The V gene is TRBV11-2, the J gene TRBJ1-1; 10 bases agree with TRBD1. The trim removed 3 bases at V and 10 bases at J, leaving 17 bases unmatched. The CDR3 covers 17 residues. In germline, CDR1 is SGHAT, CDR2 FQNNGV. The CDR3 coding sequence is TGTGCCAGCAGCTTTAGTGGGACAGGGGTAGAGAAGGGAGGAGCTTTCTTT. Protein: CASSFSGTGVEKGGAFF.

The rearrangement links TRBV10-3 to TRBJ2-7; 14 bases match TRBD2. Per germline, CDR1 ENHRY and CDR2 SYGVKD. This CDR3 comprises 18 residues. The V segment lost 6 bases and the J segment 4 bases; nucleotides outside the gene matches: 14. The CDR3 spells CAIRAGTGTSGSVYEQYF. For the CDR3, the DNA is TGTGCCATCAGGGCCGGAACCGGGACTAGCGGGAGTGTGTACGAGCAGTACTTC.

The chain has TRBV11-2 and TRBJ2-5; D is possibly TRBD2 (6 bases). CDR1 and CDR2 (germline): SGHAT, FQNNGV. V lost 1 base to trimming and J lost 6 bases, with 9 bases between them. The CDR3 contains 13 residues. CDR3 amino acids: CASSLAGEKTQYF. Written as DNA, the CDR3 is TGTGCCAGCAGCTTAGCGGGGGAGAAGACCCAGTACTTC.

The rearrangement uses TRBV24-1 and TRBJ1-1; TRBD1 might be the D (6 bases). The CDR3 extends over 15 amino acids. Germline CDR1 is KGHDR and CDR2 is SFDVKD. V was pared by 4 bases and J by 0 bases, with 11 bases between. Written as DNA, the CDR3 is TGTGCCACCAGTGAATCTAGGGGGATGAACACTGAAGCTTTCTTT. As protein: CATSESRGMNTEAFF.

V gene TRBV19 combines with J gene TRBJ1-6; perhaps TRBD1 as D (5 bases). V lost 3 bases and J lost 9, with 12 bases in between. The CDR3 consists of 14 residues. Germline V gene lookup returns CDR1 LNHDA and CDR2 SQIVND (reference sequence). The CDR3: CASSMGQERSPLHF. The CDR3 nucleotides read TGTGCCAGTAGTATGGGGCAGGAACGTTCACCCCTCCACTTT.

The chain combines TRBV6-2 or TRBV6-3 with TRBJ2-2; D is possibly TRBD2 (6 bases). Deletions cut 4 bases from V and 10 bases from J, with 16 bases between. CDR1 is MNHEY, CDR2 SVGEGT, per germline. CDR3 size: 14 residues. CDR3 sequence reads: CASSSVGGFSELFF. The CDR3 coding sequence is TGTGCCAGCAGTTCGGTCGGGGGTTTCTCGGAGCTGTTTTTT.

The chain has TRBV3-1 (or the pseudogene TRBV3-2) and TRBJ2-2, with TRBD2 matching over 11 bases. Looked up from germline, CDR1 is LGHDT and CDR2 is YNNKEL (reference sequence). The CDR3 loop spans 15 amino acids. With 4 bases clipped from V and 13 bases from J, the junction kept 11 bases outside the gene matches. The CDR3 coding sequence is TGTGCCAGCAGCCCCCCTTCTAGCGGGGGGCCGCCGCTGTTTTTT. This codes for CASSPPSSGGPPLFF.

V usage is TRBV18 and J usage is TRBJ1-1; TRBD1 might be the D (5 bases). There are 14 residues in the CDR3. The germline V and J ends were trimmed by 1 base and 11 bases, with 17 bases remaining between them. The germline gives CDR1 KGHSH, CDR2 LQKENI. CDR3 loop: CASSPQGAARKAFF. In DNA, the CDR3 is TGTGCCAGCTCACCACAAGGGGCCGCACGGAAGGCTTTCTTT.

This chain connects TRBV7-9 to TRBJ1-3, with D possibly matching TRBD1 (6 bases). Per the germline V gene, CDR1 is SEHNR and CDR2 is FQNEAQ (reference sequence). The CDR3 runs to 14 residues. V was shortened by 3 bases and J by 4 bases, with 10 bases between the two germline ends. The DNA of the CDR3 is TGTGCCAGCAGCTTGGACAGTGCCGGAAACACCATATATTTT. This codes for CASSLDSAGNTIYF.

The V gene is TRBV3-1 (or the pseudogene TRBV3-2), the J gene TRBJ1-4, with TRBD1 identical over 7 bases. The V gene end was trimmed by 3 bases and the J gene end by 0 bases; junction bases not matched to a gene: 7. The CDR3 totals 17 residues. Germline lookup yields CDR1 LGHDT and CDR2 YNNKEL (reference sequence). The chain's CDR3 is CASSHLDRFATNEKLFF. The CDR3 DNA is TGTGCCAGCAGCCATTTGGACAGGTTTGCAACTAATGAAAAACTGTTTTTT.

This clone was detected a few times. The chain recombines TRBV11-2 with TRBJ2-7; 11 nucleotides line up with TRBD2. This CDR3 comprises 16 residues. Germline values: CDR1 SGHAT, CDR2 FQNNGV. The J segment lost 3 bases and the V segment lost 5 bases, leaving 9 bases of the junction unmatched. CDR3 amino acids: CASSLHTSGRIYEQYF. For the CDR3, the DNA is TGTGCCAGCAGCCTTCACACTAGCGGGAGAATCTACGAGCAGTACTTC.

The CDR3 bases are TGTGCCAGTAGTATAACTGGGAGTAGCACAGATACGCAGTATTTT. Amino acids: CASSITGSSTDTQYF. The chain recombines TRBV19 with TRBJ2-3; a weak D match, TRBD2 (5 bases). V gave up 2 bases and J gave up 0 bases, with 9 bases separating them. The V gene's germline CDR1 is LNHDA and CDR2 SQIVND (reference sequence). The CDR3 extends over 15 amino acids. The whole variable domain, filled in from reference TRBV19 and TRBJ2-3, reads DGGITQSPKYLFRKEGQNVTLSCEQNLNHDAMYWYRQDPGQGLRLIYYSQIVNDFQKGDIAEGYSVSREKKESFPLTVTSAQKNPTAFYLCASSITGSSTDTQYFGPGTRLTVL.

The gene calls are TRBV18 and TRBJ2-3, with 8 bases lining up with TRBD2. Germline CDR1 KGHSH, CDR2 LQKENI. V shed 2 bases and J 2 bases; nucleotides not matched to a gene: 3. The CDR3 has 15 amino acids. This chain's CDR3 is CASSPGLADTDTQYF. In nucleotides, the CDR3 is TGTGCCAGCTCACCAGGACTAGCTGACACAGATACGCAGTATTTT.

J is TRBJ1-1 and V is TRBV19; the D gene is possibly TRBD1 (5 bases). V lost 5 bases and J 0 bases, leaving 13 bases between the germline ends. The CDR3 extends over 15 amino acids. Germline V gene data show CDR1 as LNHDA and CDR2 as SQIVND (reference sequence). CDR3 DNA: TGTGCCAGTAGTGGCAGGGCCACCGTGAACACTGAAGCTTTCTTT. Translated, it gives CASSGRATVNTEAFF.

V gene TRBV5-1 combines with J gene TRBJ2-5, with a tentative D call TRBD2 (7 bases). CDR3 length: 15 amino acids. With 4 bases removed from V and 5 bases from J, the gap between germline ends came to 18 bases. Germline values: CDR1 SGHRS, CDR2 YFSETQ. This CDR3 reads CASSPVRGGRETQYF. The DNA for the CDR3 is TGCGCCAGCAGCCCTGTTAGGGGGGGAAGGGAGACCCAGTACTTC.

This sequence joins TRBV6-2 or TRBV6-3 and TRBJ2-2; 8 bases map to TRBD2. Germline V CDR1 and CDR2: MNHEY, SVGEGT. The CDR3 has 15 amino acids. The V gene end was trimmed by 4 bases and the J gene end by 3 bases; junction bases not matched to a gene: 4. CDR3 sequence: CASSLAGPDTGELFF. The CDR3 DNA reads TGTGCCAGCAGTTTAGCGGGGCCAGACACCGGGGAGCTGTTTTTT.

The CDR3 region is CASSDQDSVRKQYF. CDR3 DNA sequence: TGTGCCAGCAGTGACCAGGACAGTGTACGAAAGCAGTACTTC. The chain is built from TRBV6-1 and TRBJ2-7, with D possibly TRBD1 on 6 matching bases. The V gene lost 3 bases and the J gene lost 8 bases, with 17 bases spanning the gap. The germline V gene encodes CDR1 MNHNS and CDR2 SASEGT. This CDR3 comprises 14 residues.

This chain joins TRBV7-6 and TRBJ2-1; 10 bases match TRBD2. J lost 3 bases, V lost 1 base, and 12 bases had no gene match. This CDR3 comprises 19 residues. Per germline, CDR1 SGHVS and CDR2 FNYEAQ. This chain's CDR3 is CASSLVGYSASGSYNEQFF. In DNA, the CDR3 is TGTGCCAGCAGCTTAGTAGGGTATTCGGCTAGCGGGAGCTACAATGAGCAGTTCTTC. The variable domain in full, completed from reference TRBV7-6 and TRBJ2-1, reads GAGVSQSPRYKVTKRGQDVALRCDPISGHVSLYWYRQALGQGPEFLTYFNYEAQQDKSGLPNDRFSAERPEGSISTLTIQRTEQRDSAMYRCASSLVGYSASGSYNEQFFGPGTRLTVL.

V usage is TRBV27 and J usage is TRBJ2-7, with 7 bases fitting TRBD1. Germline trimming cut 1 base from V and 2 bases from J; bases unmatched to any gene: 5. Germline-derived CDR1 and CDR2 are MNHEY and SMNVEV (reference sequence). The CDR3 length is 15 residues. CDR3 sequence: CASSLYGTDAYEQYF. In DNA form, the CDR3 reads TGTGCCAGCAGTTTATACGGGACAGACGCCTACGAGCAGTACTTC.

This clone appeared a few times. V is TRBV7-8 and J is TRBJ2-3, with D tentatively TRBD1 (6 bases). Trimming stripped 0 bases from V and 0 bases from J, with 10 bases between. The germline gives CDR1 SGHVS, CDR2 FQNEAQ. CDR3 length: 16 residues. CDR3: CASSLADGQSTDTQYF. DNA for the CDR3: TGTGCCAGCAGCTTAGCGGATGGACAGAGCACAGATACGCAGTATTTT.

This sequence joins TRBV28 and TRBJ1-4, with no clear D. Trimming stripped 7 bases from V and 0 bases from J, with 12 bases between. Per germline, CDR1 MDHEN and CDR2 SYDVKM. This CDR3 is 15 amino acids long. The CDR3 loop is CASMEGSATNEKLFF. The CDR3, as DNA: TGTGCCAGCATGGAGGGCTCGGCAACTAATGAAAAACTGTTTTTT.

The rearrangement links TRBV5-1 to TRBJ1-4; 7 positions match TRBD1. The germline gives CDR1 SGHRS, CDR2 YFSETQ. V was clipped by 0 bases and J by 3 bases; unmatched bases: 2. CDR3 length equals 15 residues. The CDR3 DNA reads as TGCGCCAGCAGCTTGGGACAGGGTCCTAATGAAAAACTGTTTTTT. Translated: CASSLGQGPNEKLFF.

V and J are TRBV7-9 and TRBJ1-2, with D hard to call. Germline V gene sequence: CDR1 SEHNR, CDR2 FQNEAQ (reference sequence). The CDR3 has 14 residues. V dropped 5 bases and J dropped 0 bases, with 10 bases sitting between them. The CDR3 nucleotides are TGTGCCAGCAGCGAGACCGGGACTAACTATGGCTACACCTTC. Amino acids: CASSETGTNYGYTF.